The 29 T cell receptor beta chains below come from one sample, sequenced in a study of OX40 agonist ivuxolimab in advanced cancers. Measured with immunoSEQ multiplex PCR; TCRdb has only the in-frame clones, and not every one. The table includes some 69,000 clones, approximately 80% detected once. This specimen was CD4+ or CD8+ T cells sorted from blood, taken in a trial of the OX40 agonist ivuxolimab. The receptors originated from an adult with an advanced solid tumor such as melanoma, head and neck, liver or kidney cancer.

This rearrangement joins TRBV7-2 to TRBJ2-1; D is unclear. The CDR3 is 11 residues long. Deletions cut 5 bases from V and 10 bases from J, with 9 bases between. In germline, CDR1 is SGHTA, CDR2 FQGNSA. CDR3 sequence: CASSDLREQFF. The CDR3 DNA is TGTGCCAGCAGCGATCTCAGAGAGCAGTTCTTC.

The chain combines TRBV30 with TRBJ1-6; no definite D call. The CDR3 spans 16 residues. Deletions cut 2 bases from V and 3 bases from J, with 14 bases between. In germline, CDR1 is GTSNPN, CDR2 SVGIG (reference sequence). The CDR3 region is CAWSSDSLGYNSPLHF. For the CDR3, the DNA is TGTGCCTGGAGTTCGGACTCCTTAGGCTATAATTCACCCCTCCACTTT.

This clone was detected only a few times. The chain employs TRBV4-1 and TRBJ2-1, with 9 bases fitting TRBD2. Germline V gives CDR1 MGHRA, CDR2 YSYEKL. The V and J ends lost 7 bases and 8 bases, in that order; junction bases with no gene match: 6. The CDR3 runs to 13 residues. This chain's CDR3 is CASKRGAGDEQFF. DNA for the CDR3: TGCGCCAGCAAGCGGGGGGCCGGGGATGAGCAGTTCTTC.

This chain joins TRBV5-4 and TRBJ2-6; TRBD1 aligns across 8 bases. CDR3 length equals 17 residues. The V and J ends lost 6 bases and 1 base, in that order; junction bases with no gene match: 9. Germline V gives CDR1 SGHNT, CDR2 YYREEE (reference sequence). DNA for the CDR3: TGTGCCAGCACTTCAGGGGGCGACGGGTCTGGGGCCAACGTCCTGACTTTC. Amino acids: CASTSGGDGSGANVLTF.

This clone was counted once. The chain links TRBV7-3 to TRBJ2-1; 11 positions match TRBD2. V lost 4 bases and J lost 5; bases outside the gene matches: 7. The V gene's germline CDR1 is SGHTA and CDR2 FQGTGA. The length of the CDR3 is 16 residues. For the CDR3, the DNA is TGTGCCAGCAGCTCCCAACTAGCGGGGGTTAACAATGAGCAGTTCTTC. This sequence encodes CASSSQLAGVNNEQFF.

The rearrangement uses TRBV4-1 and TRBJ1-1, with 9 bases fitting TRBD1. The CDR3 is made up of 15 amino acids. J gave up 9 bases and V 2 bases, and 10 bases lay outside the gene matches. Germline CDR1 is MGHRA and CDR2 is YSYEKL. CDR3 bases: TGCGCCAGCAGCCAACAGGGACAGGGTAACGCACAAGCTTTCTTT. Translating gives CASSQQGQGNAQAFF.

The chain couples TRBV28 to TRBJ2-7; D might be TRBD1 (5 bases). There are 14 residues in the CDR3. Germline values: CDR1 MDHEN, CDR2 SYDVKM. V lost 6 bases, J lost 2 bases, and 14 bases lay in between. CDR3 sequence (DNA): TGTGCCAGCAGGGGGCAGGGAATACCCTACGAGCAGTACTTC. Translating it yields CASRGQGIPYEQYF.

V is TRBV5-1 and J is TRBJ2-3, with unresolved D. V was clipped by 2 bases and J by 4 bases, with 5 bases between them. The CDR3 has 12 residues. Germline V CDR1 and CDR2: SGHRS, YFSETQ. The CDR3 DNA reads TGCGCCAGCAGCTTTATGGCAGATACGCAGTATTTT. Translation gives CASSFMADTQYF.

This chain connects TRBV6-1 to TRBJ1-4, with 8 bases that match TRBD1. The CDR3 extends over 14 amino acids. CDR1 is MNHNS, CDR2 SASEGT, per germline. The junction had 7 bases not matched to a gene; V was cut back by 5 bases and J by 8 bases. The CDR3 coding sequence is TGTGCCAGCAGTCGGACAGGGCCTCGGGAAAAACTGTTTTTT. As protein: CASSRTGPREKLFF.

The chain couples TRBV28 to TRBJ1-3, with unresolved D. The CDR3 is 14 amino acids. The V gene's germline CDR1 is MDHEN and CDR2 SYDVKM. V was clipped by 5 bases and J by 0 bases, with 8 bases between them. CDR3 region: CASSPVVSGNTIYF. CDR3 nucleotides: TGTGCCAGCAGTCCGGTGGTCTCTGGAAACACCATATATTTT.

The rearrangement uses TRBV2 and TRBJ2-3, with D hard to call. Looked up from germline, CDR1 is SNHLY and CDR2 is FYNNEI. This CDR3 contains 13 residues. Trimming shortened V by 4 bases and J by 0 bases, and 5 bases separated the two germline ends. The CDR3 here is CASSVSSTDTQYF. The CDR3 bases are TGTGCCAGCAGTGTGTCAAGCACAGATACGCAGTATTTT.

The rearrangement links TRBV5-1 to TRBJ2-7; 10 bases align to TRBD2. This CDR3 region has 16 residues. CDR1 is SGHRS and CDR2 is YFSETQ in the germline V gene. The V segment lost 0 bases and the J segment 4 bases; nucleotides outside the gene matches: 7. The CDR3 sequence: CASSLEAAGGPYEQYF. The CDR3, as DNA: TGCGCCAGCAGCTTGGAGGCAGCGGGAGGGCCGTACGAGCAGTACTTC.

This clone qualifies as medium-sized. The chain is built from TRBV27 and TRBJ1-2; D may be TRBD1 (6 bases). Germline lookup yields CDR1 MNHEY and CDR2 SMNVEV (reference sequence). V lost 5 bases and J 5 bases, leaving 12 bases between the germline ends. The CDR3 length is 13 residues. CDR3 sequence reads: CASSVGGGYGYTF. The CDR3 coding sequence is TGTGCCAGCAGTGTCGGGGGCGGTTATGGCTACACCTTC.

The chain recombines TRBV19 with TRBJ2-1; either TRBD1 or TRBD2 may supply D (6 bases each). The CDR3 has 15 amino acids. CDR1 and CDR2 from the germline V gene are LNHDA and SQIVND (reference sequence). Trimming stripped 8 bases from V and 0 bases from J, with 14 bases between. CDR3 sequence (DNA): TGTGCCAGTCGAGGGGGGAAGGGCTCCTACAATGAGCAGTTCTTC. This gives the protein CASRGGKGSYNEQFF.

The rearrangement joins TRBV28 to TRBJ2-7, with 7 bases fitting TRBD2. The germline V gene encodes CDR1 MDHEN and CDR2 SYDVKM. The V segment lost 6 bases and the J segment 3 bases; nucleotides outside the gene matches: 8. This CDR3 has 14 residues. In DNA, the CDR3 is TGTGCCAGCAGACCCGGGGGGACTAACTACGAGCAGTACTTC. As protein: CASRPGGTNYEQYF.

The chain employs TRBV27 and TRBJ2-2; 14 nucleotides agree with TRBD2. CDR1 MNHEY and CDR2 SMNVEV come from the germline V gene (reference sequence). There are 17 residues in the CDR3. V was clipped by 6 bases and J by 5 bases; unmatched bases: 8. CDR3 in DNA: TGTGCCAGCAGGGGGACTAGCGGGAGCTTAGGAACCGGGGAGCTGTTTTTT. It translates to CASRGTSGSLGTGELFF.

The CDR3 sequence: CASKARAGMNTEAFF. CDR3 DNA: TGTGCCAGCAAGGCCCGGGCAGGCATGAACACTGAAGCTTTCTTT. The chain recombines TRBV6-5 with TRBJ1-1; D is undetermined. The V end lost 7 bases, the J end lost 0 bases, and 15 bases lay between the germline ends. From germline, CDR1 is MNHEY and CDR2 SVGAGI. The CDR3 spans 15 residues.

DNA for the CDR3: TGTGCCAGCAGCTTGGATCGAGGGGTCACAGATACGCAGTATTTT. Translating it yields CASSLDRGVTDTQYF. The rearrangement joins TRBV5-4 to TRBJ2-3; D is tentatively TRBD1 or TRBD2 (5 bases each). CDR1 SGHNT and CDR2 YYREEE come from the germline V gene (reference sequence). V was shortened by 0 bases and J by 2 bases, with 10 bases between the two germline ends. CDR3 length: 15 residues.

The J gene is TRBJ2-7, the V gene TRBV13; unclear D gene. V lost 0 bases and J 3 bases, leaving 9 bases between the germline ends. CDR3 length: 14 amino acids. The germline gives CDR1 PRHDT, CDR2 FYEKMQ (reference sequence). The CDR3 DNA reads TGTGCCAGCAGCTTAGGTACCAAATTCTACGAGCAGTACTTC. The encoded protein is CASSLGTKFYEQYF.

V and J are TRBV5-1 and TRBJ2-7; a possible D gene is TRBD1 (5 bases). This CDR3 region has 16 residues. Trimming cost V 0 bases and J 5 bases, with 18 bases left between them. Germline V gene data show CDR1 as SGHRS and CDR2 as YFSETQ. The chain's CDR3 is CASSLGSIQRGNEQYF. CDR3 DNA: TGCGCCAGCAGCTTGGGGTCTATCCAAAGGGGCAACGAGCAGTACTTC.

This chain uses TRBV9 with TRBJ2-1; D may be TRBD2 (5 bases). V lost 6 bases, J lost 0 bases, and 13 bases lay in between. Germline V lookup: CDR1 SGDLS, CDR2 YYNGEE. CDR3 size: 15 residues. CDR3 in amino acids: CASNGVGSSYNEQFF. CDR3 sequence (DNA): TGTGCCAGCAACGGGGTGGGGAGCTCCTACAATGAGCAGTTCTTC.

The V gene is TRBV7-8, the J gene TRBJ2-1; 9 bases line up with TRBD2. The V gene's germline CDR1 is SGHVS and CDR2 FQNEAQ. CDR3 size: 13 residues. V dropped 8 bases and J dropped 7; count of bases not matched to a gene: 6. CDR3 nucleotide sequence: TGTGCCAGCGGCGGGGGGGCCGGGAATGAGCAGTTCTTC. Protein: CASGGGAGNEQFF.

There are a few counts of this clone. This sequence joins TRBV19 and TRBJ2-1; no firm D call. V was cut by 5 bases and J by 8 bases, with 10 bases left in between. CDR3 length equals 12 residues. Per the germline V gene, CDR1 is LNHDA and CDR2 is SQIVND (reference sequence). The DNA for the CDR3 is TGTGCCAGTAGTGCCCTCCAGGATGAGCAGTTCTTC. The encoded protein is CASSALQDEQFF.

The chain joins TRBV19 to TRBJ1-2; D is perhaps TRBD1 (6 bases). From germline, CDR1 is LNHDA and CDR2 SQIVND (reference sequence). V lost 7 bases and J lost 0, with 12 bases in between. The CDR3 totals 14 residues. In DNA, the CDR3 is TGTGCCAGTAACCCGGACAGATCTAACTATGGCTACACCTTC. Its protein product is CASNPDRSNYGYTF.

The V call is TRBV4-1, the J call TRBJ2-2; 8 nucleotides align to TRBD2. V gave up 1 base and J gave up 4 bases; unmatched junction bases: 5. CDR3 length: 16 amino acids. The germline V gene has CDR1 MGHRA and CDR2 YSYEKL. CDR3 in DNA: TGCGCCAGCAGCCAAGTCGGGGGGGCCTCCACCGGGGAGCTGTTTTTT. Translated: CASSQVGGASTGELFF.

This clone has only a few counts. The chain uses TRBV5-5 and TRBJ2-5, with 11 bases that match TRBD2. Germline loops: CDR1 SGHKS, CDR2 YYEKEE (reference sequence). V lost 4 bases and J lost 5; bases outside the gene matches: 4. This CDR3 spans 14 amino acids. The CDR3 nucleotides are TGTGCCAGCAGCCGACTAGCGGGGAAGGAGACCCAGTACTTC. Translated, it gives CASSRLAGKETQYF.

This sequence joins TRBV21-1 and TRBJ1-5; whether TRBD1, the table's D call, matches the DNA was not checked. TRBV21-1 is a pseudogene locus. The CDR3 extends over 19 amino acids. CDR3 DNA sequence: TGTGCCAGCAGCATTTGGACAGGGGTAGTGAAAACGGGCAATCAGCCCCAGCATTTT. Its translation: CASSIWTGVVKTGNQPQHF.

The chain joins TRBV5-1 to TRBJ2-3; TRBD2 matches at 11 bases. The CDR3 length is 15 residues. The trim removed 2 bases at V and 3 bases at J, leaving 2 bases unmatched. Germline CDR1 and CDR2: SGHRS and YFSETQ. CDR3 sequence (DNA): TGCGCCAGCAGCTTTTTAGCGGGGGGGACAGATACGCAGTATTTT. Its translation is CASSFLAGGTDTQYF.

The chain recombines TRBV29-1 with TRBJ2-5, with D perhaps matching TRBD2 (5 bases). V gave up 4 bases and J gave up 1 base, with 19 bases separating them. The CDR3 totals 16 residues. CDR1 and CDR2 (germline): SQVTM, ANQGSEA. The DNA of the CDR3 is TGCAGCGTTGCCCCCTCTGGCGGGCCCTTCCAAGAGACCCAGTACTTC. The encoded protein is CSVAPSGGPFQETQYF.